This TCR beta chain was recorded in a study of response to subunit inactivated influenza vaccine. This clonotype appeared a few times. Its matching antigen is unknown. MiXCR was run by TCRdb on the RT-PCR reads, yielding one entry per CDR3 protein. The sample includes approximately 530,000 distinct CDR3 sequences, 13% of them seen just once. Whole-study results and caveats: Every seasonal influenza vaccination brings in few new T cells, the authors suggested.

Between the trimmed V and J ends, which lost 5 bases and 5 bases, there was a span of 12 bases. Germline CDR1 SGHVS, CDR2 FQNEAQ. The length of the CDR3 is 13 residues. The chain has TRBV7-8 and TRBJ1-1; D remains unclear. The clonotype comes from a man aged 45 to 65 who received an inactivated influenza vaccine. The sequencing here drew on PBMCs from blood, taken 40 to 50 days after vaccination. The CDR3 nucleotides are TGTGCCAGCAGCGCCCGGGGTGGGACTGAAGCTTTCTTT. Encoded protein: CASSARGGTEAFF.